The 30 T cell receptor beta chains below all came from one sample that was sequenced in a study of cytomegalovirus exposure and HLA in healthy donors. This PCR relied on a set of 60 Vbeta primers and 13 Jbeta primers. Some clones are missing from TCRdb's copy, which holds only in-frame ones; the method was immunoSEQ multiplex PCR. The sample yields about 130,000 clones, about 85% seen once. The sample comprised PBMCs. The receptor source for this set is a boy aged 5 to 17 in good health and CMV-seronegative.

The genes are TRBV2 and TRBJ2-2, with TRBD1 matching over 8 bases. Germline V gives CDR1 SNHLY, CDR2 FYNNEI. There are 18 residues in the CDR3. The junction had 13 bases not matched to a gene; V was cut back by 7 bases and J by 0 bases. CDR3 residues: CASIPRQGSYSNTGELFF. As DNA, the CDR3 is TGTGCCAGCATCCCGAGACAGGGGTCCTACTCGAACACCGGGGAGCTGTTTTTT.

The CDR3 loop is CASSLEAGNTEAFF. CDR3 nucleotides: TGTGCCAGCAGCTTGGAGGCAGGGAACACTGAAGCTTTCTTT. The gene calls are TRBV5-4 and TRBJ1-1; D gene unclear. Germline-derived CDR1 and CDR2 are SGHNT and YYREEE (reference sequence). Between the trimmed V and J ends, which lost 0 bases and 1 base, there was a span of 7 bases. The CDR3 is made up of 14 amino acids.

The rearrangement joins TRBV19 to TRBJ2-1; TRBD1 might be the D (6 bases). This CDR3 region has 13 residues. Trimming stripped 6 bases from V and 5 bases from J, with 11 bases between. CDR1 is LNHDA and CDR2 is SQIVND in the germline V gene (reference sequence). The CDR3 loop is CASSPGQNNEQFF. The DNA of the CDR3 is TGTGCCAGTAGCCCTGGACAGAACAATGAGCAGTTCTTC.

V gene TRBV6-5 combines with J gene TRBJ2-5; possibly TRBD2 for D (6 bases). Trimming took 4 bases from V and 1 from J, leaving 16 bases between them. This CDR3 contains 16 residues. Germline lookup yields CDR1 MNHEY and CDR2 SVGAGI. The CDR3, as DNA: TGTGCCAGCAGTTCGCCGGGACTCACCGTCCAAGAGACCCAGTACTTC. Amino acid sequence: CASSSPGLTVQETQYF.

The chain carries TRBV4-3 and TRBJ1-5; D uncertain. Germline V CDR1 and CDR2: LGHNA, YSLEER. V was clipped by 1 base and J by 4 bases, with 5 bases between them. CDR3 size: 13 residues. The CDR3 reads CASSQGPNQPQHF. The CDR3 DNA sequence: TGCGCCAGCAGCCAAGGGCCGAATCAGCCCCAGCATTTT.

V and J are TRBV6-1 and TRBJ2-7; 8 nucleotides align to TRBD1. The CDR3 extends over 18 amino acids. Germline loops: CDR1 MNHNS, CDR2 SASEGT. The V and J ends lost 1 base and 2 bases, in that order; junction bases with no gene match: 13. This CDR3 is CASSEEMDGTGLPYEQYF. The CDR3 nucleotides read TGTGCCAGCAGTGAAGAGATGGATGGGACAGGCCTCCCCTACGAGCAGTACTTC.

The chain carries TRBV19 and TRBJ1-4; D uncertain. CDR1 and CDR2 (germline): LNHDA, SQIVND (reference sequence). The CDR3 contains 13 residues. The V end lost 2 bases, the J end lost 8 bases, and 9 bases lay between the germline ends. Written as DNA, the CDR3 is TGTGCCAGTAGTATACGGTCGGGGGAAAAACTGTTTTTT. Its protein is CASSIRSGEKLFF.

This chain joins TRBV14 and TRBJ2-7; 8 bases agree with TRBD1. This CDR3 has 17 residues. V dropped 0 bases and J dropped 1; count of bases not matched to a gene: 8. Germline V gives CDR1 SGHDN, CDR2 FVKESK. The CDR3: CASSQEKADRESYEQYF. CDR3 nucleotides: TGTGCCAGCAGCCAAGAAAAGGCGGACAGGGAATCCTACGAGCAGTACTTC. The full variable domain, rest sourced from reference TRBV14 and TRBJ2-7, is EAGVTQFPSHSVIEKGQTVTLRCDPISGHDNLYWYRRVMGKEIKFLLHFVKESKQDESGMPNNRFLAERTGGTYSTLKVQPAELEDSGVYFCASSQEKADRESYEQYFGPGTRLTVT.

The sample holds one count of this clone. The chain uses TRBV29-1 and TRBJ1-2; D may be TRBD1 (5 bases). CDR1 is SQVTM and CDR2 is ANQGSEA in the germline V gene. This CDR3 is 13 amino acids long. With 5 bases removed from V and 6 bases from J, the gap between germline ends came to 16 bases. CDR3 region: CSVFRGDYDGYTF. CDR3 DNA: TGCAGCGTTTTTCGAGGGGACTACGATGGCTACACCTTC.

The rearrangement joins TRBV29-1 to TRBJ2-1; 8 nucleotides line up with TRBD2. The CDR3 runs to 15 residues. V shed 7 bases, J shed 1 base, and the junction held 9 bases outside the gene matches. Looked up from germline, CDR1 is SQVTM and CDR2 is ANQGSEA. The CDR3 sequence: CSAGSGSRSYNEQFF. The CDR3 region has the DNA TGCAGCGCCGGCAGCGGGAGCAGGTCCTACAATGAGCAGTTCTTC.

The rearrangement joins TRBV5-4 to TRBJ2-7; 12 nucleotides agree with TRBD1. Germline loops: CDR1 SGHNT, CDR2 YYREEE (reference sequence). J was trimmed by 4 bases and V by 4 bases; bases with no gene match: 3. The CDR3 sequence is 14 residues long. This CDR3 is CASSRGQGAYEQYF. CDR3 bases: TGTGCCAGCAGCCGGGGACAGGGGGCTTACGAGCAGTACTTC.

The gene calls are TRBV5-8 and TRBJ2-7; 8 nucleotides line up with TRBD1. Germline V gene data show CDR1 as SGHTS and CDR2 as YDEGEE. Trimming at V came to 0 bases and at J to 3 bases, leaving 5 bases not matched to a gene. This CDR3 comprises 15 residues. CDR3 region: CASSLEQGVSYEQYF. The CDR3 coding sequence is TGTGCCAGCAGCTTGGAACAGGGGGTAAGCTACGAGCAGTACTTC. The complete variable domain, with remaining parts taken from reference TRBV5-8 and TRBJ2-7, reads EAGVTQSPTHLIKTRGQQATLRCSPISGHTSVYWYQQALGLGLQFLLWYDEGEERNRGNFPPRFSGRQFPNYSSELNVNALELEDSALYLCASSLEQGVSYEQYFGPGTRLTVT.

V and J are TRBV15 and TRBJ2-7; D remains unclear. Looked up from germline, CDR1 is LNHNV and CDR2 is YYDKDF (reference sequence). The V end lost 0 bases, the J end lost 3 bases, and 12 bases lay between the germline ends. The length of the CDR3 is 15 residues. CDR3 sequence reads: CATSRDIAEFYEQYF. CDR3 DNA: TGTGCCACCAGCAGAGATATTGCGGAATTCTACGAGCAGTACTTC.

V and J are TRBV7-9 and TRBJ2-2; 8 bases agree with TRBD1. The germline V gene encodes CDR1 SEHNR and CDR2 FQNEAQ (reference sequence). V shed 4 bases, J shed 6 bases, and the junction held 7 bases outside the gene matches. The CDR3 is 15 amino acids. DNA for the CDR3: TGTGCCAGCAGCTCGGACAGGGCGGTTCCCGGGGAGCTGTTTTTT. Its translation: CASSSDRAVPGELFF.

This clone came up once. The chain uses TRBV12-5 and TRBJ1-1; unclear D gene. This CDR3 has 13 amino acids. The germline V gene has CDR1 LGHNT and CDR2 FRNRAP. V was shortened by 2 bases and J by 8 bases, with 12 bases between the two germline ends. CDR3 sequence: CASGLSGTGEAFF. The CDR3 DNA is TGTGCTAGTGGTTTGTCGGGAACGGGAGAAGCTTTCTTT. Full variable domain (rest looked up from reference TRBV12-5 and TRBJ1-1): DARVTQTPRHKVTEMGQEVTMRCQPILGHNTVFWYRQTMMQGLELLAYFRNRAPLDDSGMPKDRFSAEMPDATLATLKIQPSEPRDSAVYFCASGLSGTGEAFFGQGTRLTVV.

The rearrangement links TRBV7-3 to TRBJ2-1; TRBD2 agrees at 9 bases. Germline V lookup: CDR1 SGHTA, CDR2 FQGTGA. With 5 bases clipped from V and 10 bases from J, the junction kept 12 bases outside the gene matches. The CDR3 is 15 amino acids. CDR3 DNA: TGTGCCAGCAGCCATAGCGGGAGCGGCCCTCGGGAGCAGTTCTTC. It specifies CASSHSGSGPREQFF.

CDR3 nucleotides: TGTGCCAGCAGCTTGCTTCGGGAAATAAGGATTGAGCAGTACTTC. This codes for CASSLLREIRIEQYF. V gene TRBV5-6 combines with J gene TRBJ2-7, with D tentatively TRBD2 (5 bases). Trimming pared 1 base from V and 7 bases from J, leaving 18 bases between. This CDR3 comprises 15 residues. In germline, CDR1 is SGHDT, CDR2 YYEEEE.

The count of this clone is one. DNA of the CDR3: TGTGCCAGCAGCTTGGACGTCGGGTTTCGCGACTACGAGCAGTACTTC. This encodes CASSLDVGFRDYEQYF. This chain links TRBV5-6 with TRBJ2-7, with D uncertain. V lost 0 bases, J lost 3 bases, and 16 bases lay in between. Germline-derived CDR1 and CDR2 are SGHDT and YYEEEE. The CDR3 covers 16 residues. The full variable domain, completed using reference TRBV5-6 and TRBJ2-7, is DAGVTQSPTHLIKTRGQQVTLRCSPKSGHDTVSWYQQALGQGPQFIFQYYEEEERQRGNFPDRFSGHQFPNYSSELNVNALLLGDSALYLCASSLDVGFRDYEQYFGPGTRLTVT.

CDR3 loop: CASSLSRGETQYF. The CDR3 DNA is TGTGCCAGCAGCTTAAGTCGAGGAGAGACCCAGTACTTC. The chain employs TRBV7-3 and TRBJ2-5; D gene unclear. Per the germline V gene, CDR1 is SGHTA and CDR2 is FQGTGA. Trimming removed 1 base at V and 4 bases at J, with 7 bases between. The CDR3 runs to 13 residues.

The chain carries TRBV21-1 and TRBJ2-7; the table's D call, TRBD2, was not checked against the DNA. TRBV21-1 is shown as a pseudogene. This CDR3 contains 14 residues. The CDR3 loop reads CASPFPRAPYEQYF. CDR3 nucleotides: TGTGCCAGCCCCTTCCCGAGGGCCCCCTACGAGCAGTACTTC.

J is TRBJ1-2 and V is TRBV5-4; possibly TRBD1 for D (6 bases). Trimming cost V 1 base and J 8 bases, with 18 bases left between them. Germline V gives CDR1 SGHNT, CDR2 YYREEE (reference sequence). This CDR3 region has 15 residues. CDR3 coding DNA: TGTGCCAGCAGCTTGATTGGGGGCCAAGGGATGGGCTACACCTTC. The encoded protein is CASSLIGGQGMGYTF.

This chain uses TRBV5-4 with TRBJ1-1; tentatively, D is TRBD1 (5 bases). V dropped 1 base and J dropped 0 bases, with 7 bases sitting between them. CDR1 and CDR2 (germline): SGHNT, YYREEE (reference sequence). The CDR3 runs to 14 residues. In DNA form, the CDR3 reads TGTGCCAGCAGCTTGTCAGGGATGAACACTGAAGCTTTCTTT. It codes for CASSLSGMNTEAFF.

V usage is TRBV15 and J usage is TRBJ1-5; D gene ambiguous. The CDR3 covers 18 residues. In germline, CDR1 is LNHNV, CDR2 YYDKDF (reference sequence). V gave up 1 base and J gave up 4 bases, with 20 bases separating them. The CDR3 DNA sequence: TGTGCCACCAGCAGAGGGAGGGAGGTCGGTTTTCGGAATCAGCCCCAGCATTTT. Its translation is CATSRGREVGFRNQPQHF.

The chain carries TRBV18 and TRBJ2-3; the D gene is possibly TRBD2 (6 bases). Trimming removed 2 bases at V and 3 bases at J, with 15 bases between. The CDR3 has 16 residues. Germline CDR1 reads KGHSH; CDR2 reads LQKENI. The CDR3 region is CASSPSGERVTDTQYF. The CDR3 nucleotides read TGTGCCAGCTCACCATCGGGGGAGCGGGTGACAGATACGCAGTATTTT.

The table lists this clone with a few counts. This chain links TRBV19 with TRBJ1-4, with 11 bases fitting TRBD1. Trimming removed 5 bases from V and 8 bases from J; junction bases left unmatched: 4. The CDR3 totals 14 residues. In germline, CDR1 is LNHDA, CDR2 SQIVND (reference sequence). For the CDR3, the DNA is TGTGCCAGTAGTGCCGGGACAGGGGGGGAAAAACTGTTTTTT. Protein: CASSAGTGGEKLFF.

This chain links TRBV23-1 with TRBJ2-3; the D is unclear. TRBV23-1 is classed as an ORF, of uncertain function. The CDR3 is 16 amino acids. V lost 0 bases and J 0 bases, leaving 10 bases between the germline ends. CDR3 amino acids: CASSQSAHESTDTQYF. CDR3 DNA: TGCGCCAGCAGTCAATCCGCCCACGAGAGCACAGATACGCAGTATTTT.

V gene TRBV11-1 combines with J gene TRBJ1-1; weak D call: TRBD1 (5 bases). Germline loops: CDR1 SGHAT, CDR2 FQDESV (reference sequence). V was cut by 5 bases and J by 1 base, with 14 bases left in between. CDR3 length: 15 residues. Written as DNA, the CDR3 is TGTGCCAGCAGCCCCCCCTTAGGGGAGAACACTGAAGCTTTCTTT. It is translated as CASSPPLGENTEAFF.

The V and J genes are TRBV11-1 and TRBJ2-5; D is undetermined. Trimming left V 0 bases short and J 4 bases short, with 6 bases between. Germline CDR1 reads SGHAT; CDR2 reads FQDESV (reference sequence). The CDR3 is 13 amino acids. CDR3 nucleotide sequence: TGTGCCAGCAGCTTAGCTCTAGGAGAGACCCAGTACTTC. This translates into CASSLALGETQYF.

The chain uses TRBV10-3 and TRBJ2-1, with 7 bases that match TRBD2. Germline loops: CDR1 ENHRY, CDR2 SYGVKD. After removal of 10 bases from V and 3 bases from J, the junction contained 12 bases not matched to a gene. The CDR3 has 15 residues. The CDR3: CATLSGATLYNEQFF. The CDR3 DNA is TGTGCCACGTTAAGCGGGGCCACCCTCTACAATGAGCAGTTCTTC.

J is TRBJ2-7 and V is TRBV27; 8 nucleotides align to TRBD1. After removal of 8 bases from V and 4 bases from J, the junction contained 4 bases not matched to a gene. Germline V gives CDR1 MNHEY, CDR2 SMNVEV (reference sequence). The CDR3 spans 12 residues. CDR3 sequence reads: CASGQGVYEQYF. CDR3 coding DNA: TGTGCCAGCGGACAGGGAGTTTACGAGCAGTACTTC.